Included here is one TCR beta chain sequence, with context. The ends lost 6 bases at V and 2 bases at J; junction bases unmatched: 22. CDR1 SQVTM and CDR2 ANQGSEA come from the germline V gene. CDR3 length equals 20 residues. This sample was included in a study of T cell changes during pregnancy in multiple sclerosis. Assay used: immunoSEQ multiplex PCR; TCRdb lists only in-frame clones, some missing. This sample carries tens of thousands of clones, around 90% of them seen once, and the ten largest clones take roughly 0.57%. The chain recombines TRBV29-1 with TRBJ2-3; TRBD2 agrees at 11 bases. This specimen consisted of CD4+ T cells from peripheral blood mononuclear cells, obtained in the first trimester of pregnancy. The clonotype comes from a female donor with multiple sclerosis, enrolled in a pregnancy study. The CDR3 sequence is CSVGDDGLAGGRYATDTQYF. In DNA form, the CDR3 reads TGCAGCGTCGGAGACGACGGGCTAGCGGGAGGAAGGTATGCCACAGATACGCAGTATTTT.